This TCR beta chain was recorded in a study of vaccination effects on CD4 cells after COVID-19. Study context: Of the BNT162b2 and mRNA-1273 vaccines, participants received two doses of one or the other.

This clone was detected once. Antigen specificity is unknown. Measured with immunoSEQ multiplex PCR; TCRdb has only the in-frame clones, and not every one. There are approximately 70,000 clones in the sample; about four fifths occur only once, and about 2.9% lies in the top ten. Findings and limits, study-wide: The study had few convalescent patients and no early post-infection timepoints.

V was pared by 4 bases and J by 5 bases, with 9 bases between. In germline, CDR1 is KGHSH, CDR2 LQKENI. The CDR3 is 14 residues long. CD4+ T cells specific for antigen were expanded with viral peptide pools by the ViraFEST assay before sequencing. When around 9 days of culture had elapsed, CD4+ T cells were isolated. According to the study, vaccine recipients showed no prior SARS-CoV-2 infection and negative nucleocapsid antibodies. The chain employs TRBV18 and TRBJ1-6; D unresolved. The sample was CD4+ T cells from PBMCs cultured with HCoV-NL63 spike peptides, taken before COVID-19 vaccination. This receptor was identified in a human donor who received a COVID-19 vaccine. The CDR3 is CASSLGPDNSPLHF. The CDR3 coding sequence is TGTGCCAGCTCACTGGGTCCGGATAATTCACCCCTCCACTTT. The complete variable domain, with remaining parts taken from reference TRBV18 and TRBJ1-6, reads NAGVMQNPRHLVRRRGQEARLRCSPMKGHSHVYWYRQLPEEGLKFMVYLQKENIIDESGMPKERFSAEFPKEGPSILRIQQVVRGDSAAYFCASSLGPDNSPLHFGNGTRLTVT.